The rows below give T cell receptor beta chains drawn from one sample of a study of blood T cell repertoires in COVID-19. Data came from immunoSEQ multiplex PCR; TCRdb stores just in-frame clones and leaves some out. The sample records 140,000 to 150,000 clones, 81% being singletons. Material for sequencing was peripheral blood. These receptors were taken from a human donor with acute or convalescent COVID-19. The donor label of this sample is uncertain. Both conserved end residues are part of each CDR3. A D gene is named only where the DNA matches it firmly. For some rows the clone size is stated as once, few or many, or as a class when expanded; others skip it.

CASSWTGGTYEQYF,TGTGCCAGCAGTTGGACAGGGGGAACCTACGAGCAGTACTTC,TRBV6-1,.,TRBJ2-7,TRBD1
CASSLSDRVNYGYTF,TGCGCCAGCAGCTTGTCGGACAGGGTTAACTATGGCTACACCTTC,TRBV5-1,once,TRBJ1-2,TRBD1
CASSQPSEGRYEQYF,TGCGCCAGCAGCCAACCATCGGAGGGGCGCTACGAGCAGTACTTC,TRBV4-1,few,TRBJ2-7,.
CASSLGLVGNEQFF,TGTGCCAGCAGCCTCGGACTAGTGGGCAACGAGCAGTTCTTC,TRBV5-4,many,TRBJ2-1,TRBD2
CASRMEGYTEAFF,TGTGCCAGCAGGATGGAGGGCTACACTGAAGCTTTCTTT,TRBV2,few,TRBJ1-1,.
CASSQDGAGQDTQYF,TGCGCCAGCAGCCAAGATGGGGCGGGGCAAGATACGCAGTATTTT,TRBV4-1,.,TRBJ2-3,.
CASSQGKGGKNIQYF,TGTGCCAGCAGCCAAGGGAAAGGGGGCAAAAACATTCAGTACTTC,TRBV3-1/TRBV3-2,.,TRBJ2-4,.
CASSETTDQPQHF,TGTGCCAGCAGTGAAACTACTGATCAGCCCCAGCATTTT,TRBV2,.,TRBJ1-5,.
CASSSDRGGGYTF,TGTGCCAGCTCATCGGACAGGGGCGGCGGCTACACCTTC,TRBV18,.,TRBJ1-2,TRBD1
CASSLYRENTEAFF,TGTGCCAGCAGCTTATACCGGGAGAACACTGAAGCTTTCTTT,TRBV7-9,few,TRBJ1-1,.
CASSQVGYGTEAFF,TGTGCCAGCAGCCAAGTCGGTTATGGCACTGAAGCTTTCTTT,TRBV4-2,few,TRBJ1-1,.
CASSTLKRGAGDTGELFF,TGTGCCAGTAGTACTTTAAAGCGGGGGGCTGGAGACACCGGGGAGCTGTTTTTT,TRBV19,.,TRBJ2-2,TRBD2
CASSLGGVGNIQYF,TGTGCCAGCAGCCTTGGAGGAGTGGGGAACATTCAGTACTTC,TRBV11-3,.,TRBJ2-4,.
CASSEAEGTGSHQPQHF,TGTGCCAGCAGTGAGGCCGAAGGGACAGGGAGTCATCAGCCCCAGCATTTT,TRBV2,.,TRBJ1-5,TRBD1
CASSVEGRGDSPLHF,TGTGCCAGCAGCGTAGAGGGCAGGGGGGATTCACCCCTCCACTTT,TRBV9,once,TRBJ1-6,TRBD1
CASSQLTGTHDGYTF,TGCGCCAGCAGCCAACTGACAGGGACCCACGATGGCTACACCTTC,TRBV4-1,.,TRBJ1-2,TRBD1
CASTQGAGGYTF,TGTGCCAGCACGCAGGGGGCTGGAGGCTACACCTTC,TRBV12-3/TRBV12-4,.,TRBJ1-2,TRBD1
CASSYSIQATNEKLFF,TGTGCCAGCAGTTACTCGATTCAGGCAACTAATGAAAAACTGTTTTTT,TRBV6-5,few,TRBJ1-4,.
CASSPSGGWYGYTF,TGTGCCAGCTCACCCAGCGGAGGCTGGTATGGCTACACCTTC,TRBV18,.,TRBJ1-2,.
CASSLGFGGNQPQHF,TGTGCCAGCAGCTTAGGATTTGGAGGCAATCAGCCCCAGCATTTT,TRBV7-9,.,TRBJ1-5,.
CASSQEEYRVSYGYTF,TGCGCCAGCAGCCAAGAAGAATACAGGGTCAGCTATGGCTACACCTTC,TRBV4-1,.,TRBJ1-2,.
CASSFGADTQYF,TGTGCCAGCAGTTTCGGGGCAGATACGCAGTATTTT,TRBV27,.,TRBJ2-3,.
CATSRGGNTEAFF,TGTGCCACCAGCAGGGGGGGGAACACTGAAGCTTTCTTT,TRBV15,.,TRBJ1-1,.
CASSQDSRNTEAFF,TGCGCCAGCAGCCAAGATTCCAGGAACACTGAAGCTTTCTTT,TRBV4-1,.,TRBJ1-1,.
CASSPWGEAEEKLFF,TGTGCCAGCAGTCCTTGGGGGGAAGCAGAGGAAAAACTGTTTTTT,TRBV6-5,.,TRBJ1-4,.
CASSEHRGGTEAFF,TGTGCCAGCAGTGAACACAGGGGGGGTACTGAAGCTTTCTTT,TRBV2,.,TRBJ1-1,TRBD1
CATSDLQHTDTQYF,TGTGCCACCAGTGACTTACAACACACAGATACGCAGTATTTT,TRBV24-1,.,TRBJ2-3,.
CASSFQGATGELFF,TGTGCCAGCAGCTTTCAAGGGGCTACGGGGGAGCTGTTTTTT,TRBV7-9,.,TRBJ2-2,.
CASSAPRDRGHYGYTF,TGTGCCAGCAGCGCACCCCGGGACAGGGGACACTATGGCTACACCTTC,TRBV9,.,TRBJ1-2,TRBD1
CASRGQGAYGYTF,TGTGCCAGCAGGGGACAGGGGGCTTATGGCTACACCTTC,TRBV14,.,TRBJ1-2,TRBD1
CASIDRTVNTEAFF,TGTGCCAGCATAGATCGGACAGTAAACACTGAAGCTTTCTTT,TRBV6-6,once,TRBJ1-1,.